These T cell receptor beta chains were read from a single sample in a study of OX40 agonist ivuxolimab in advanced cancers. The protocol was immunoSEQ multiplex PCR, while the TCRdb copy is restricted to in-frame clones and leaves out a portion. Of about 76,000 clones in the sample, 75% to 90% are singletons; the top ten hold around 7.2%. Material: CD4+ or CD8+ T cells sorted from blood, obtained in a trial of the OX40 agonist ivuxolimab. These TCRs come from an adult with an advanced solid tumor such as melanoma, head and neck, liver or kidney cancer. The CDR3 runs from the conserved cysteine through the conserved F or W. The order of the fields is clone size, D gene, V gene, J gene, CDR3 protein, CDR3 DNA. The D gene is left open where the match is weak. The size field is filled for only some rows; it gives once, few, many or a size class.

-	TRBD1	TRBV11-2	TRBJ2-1	CASSYAGGSTYNEQFF	TGTGCCAGCAGCTACGCAGGGGGTTCCACCTACAATGAGCAGTTCTTC
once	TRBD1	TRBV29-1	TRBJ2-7	CSVDSDRGYEQYF	TGCAGCGTTGACAGCGACAGGGGCTACGAGCAGTACTTC
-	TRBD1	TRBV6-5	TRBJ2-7	CASRLDRGGYEQYF	TGTGCCAGCAGATTAGACAGGGGAGGATACGAGCAGTACTTC
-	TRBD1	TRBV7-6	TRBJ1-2	CASSLGQGTGGYTF	TGTGCCAGCAGCTTAGGGCAGGGGACAGGTGGCTACACCTTC
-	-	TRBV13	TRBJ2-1	CASSPSLEQFF	TGTGCCAGCAGCCCCTCCTTAGAGCAGTTCTTC
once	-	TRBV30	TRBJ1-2	CAWSALGGGNYGYTF	TGTGCCTGGAGTGCCCTGGGGGGGGGTAACTATGGCTACACCTTC
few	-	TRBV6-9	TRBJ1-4	CASILRVRGRARLFNEKLFF	TGTGCCAGCATCCTCCGGGTACGGGGCCGAGCACGGCTATTCAATGAAAAACTGTTTTTT
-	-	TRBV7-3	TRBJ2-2	CASSLHTGELFF	TGTGCCAGCAGCTTACACACCGGGGAGCTGTTTTTT
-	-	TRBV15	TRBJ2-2	CATSSWTDSRTTGELFF	TGTGCCACCAGCTCCTGGACAGACAGTCGGACCACCGGGGAGCTGTTTTTT
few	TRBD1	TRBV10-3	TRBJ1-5	CAISDGRRQGNQPQHF	TGTGCCATCAGTGATGGTAGACGACAGGGAAATCAGCCCCAGCATTTT
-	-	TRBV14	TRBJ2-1	CASSQVVAGAYNEQFF	TGTGCCAGCAGCCAAGTGGTAGCAGGGGCCTACAATGAGCAGTTCTTC
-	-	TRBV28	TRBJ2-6	CASNLNSGANVLTF	TGTGCCAGCAACCTTAATTCTGGGGCCAACGTCCTGACTTTC
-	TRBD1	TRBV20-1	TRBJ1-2	CSASRGQIYTF	TGCAGTGCTAGTAGGGGGCAGATCTACACCTTC
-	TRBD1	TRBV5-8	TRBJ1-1	CASSGWSGTVWTEAFF	TGTGCCAGCAGCGGGTGGTCCGGGACAGTATGGACTGAAGCTTTCTTT
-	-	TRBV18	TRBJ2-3	CASSPPSSDTQYF	TGTGCCAGCTCACCGCCCTCGTCCGATACGCAGTATTTT
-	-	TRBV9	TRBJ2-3	CASSVGPSDTQYF	TGTGCCAGCAGCGTAGGCCCTTCAGATACGCAGTATTTT
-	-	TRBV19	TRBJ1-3	CASSRIQTYGNTIYF	TGTGCCAGTAGTCGAATACAGACGTACGGAAACACCATATATTTT
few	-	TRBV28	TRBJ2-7	CASSLRMMYEQYF	TGTGCCAGCAGTTTAAGGATGATGTACGAGCAGTACTTC
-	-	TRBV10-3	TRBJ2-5	CAISDEETQYF	TGTGCCATCAGTGACGAAGAGACCCAGTACTTC
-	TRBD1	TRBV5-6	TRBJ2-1	CASSPGTGGGRNEQFF	TGTGCCAGCAGCCCCGGGACAGGGGGCGGTCGCAATGAGCAGTTCTTC
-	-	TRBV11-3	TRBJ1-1	CASSLGSRGMNTEAFF	TGTGCCAGCAGCTTAGGTTCTAGAGGGATGAACACTGAAGCTTTCTTT
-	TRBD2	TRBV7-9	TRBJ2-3	CASSFASGSTDTQYF	TGTGCCAGCAGCTTTGCTAGCGGAAGCACAGATACGCAGTATTTT
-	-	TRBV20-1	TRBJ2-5	CSARIGETQYF	TGCAGTGCTAGAATAGGGGAGACCCAGTACTTC
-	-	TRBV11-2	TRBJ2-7	CASSVGPSSYEQYF	TGTGCCAGCAGCGTTGGTCCATCGTCCTACGAGCAGTACTTC
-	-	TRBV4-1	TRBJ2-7	CASSQGDVDYYEQYF	TGCGCCAGCAGCCAAGGCGACGTCGACTACTACGAGCAGTACTTC
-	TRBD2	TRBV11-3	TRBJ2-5	CASSLVRGRATAETQYF	TGTGCCAGCAGCTTAGTACGCGGGAGGGCGACCGCAGAGACCCAGTACTTC
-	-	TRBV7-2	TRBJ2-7	CASSPRGNYEQYF	TGTGCCAGCAGCCCGAGGGGGAATTACGAGCAGTACTTC
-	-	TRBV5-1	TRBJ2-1	CASSLGGSYNEQFF	TGCGCCAGCAGCTTGGGAGGCAGTTACAATGAGCAGTTCTTC
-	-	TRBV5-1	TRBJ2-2	CASSFGSGELFF	TGCGCCAGCAGCTTCGGATCCGGGGAGCTGTTTTTT
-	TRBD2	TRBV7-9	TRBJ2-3	CASSKAGGPWTDTQYF	TGTGCCAGCAGCAAAGCGGGAGGGCCATGGACAGATACGCAGTATTTT
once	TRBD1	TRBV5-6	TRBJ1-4	CASSSRTGREKLFF	TGTGCCAGCAGCTCCCGGACAGGGAGGGAAAAACTGTTTTTT
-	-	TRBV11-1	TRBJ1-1	CASSLDGSTEAFF	TGTGCCAGCAGCTTAGATGGGTCGACTGAAGCTTTCTTT
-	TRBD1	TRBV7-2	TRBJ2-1	CASSSSGQGARGQFF	TGTGCCAGCAGCTCCTCGGGACAGGGGGCAAGAGGGCAGTTCTTC
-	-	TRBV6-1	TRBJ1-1	CASSVEESQGAFF	TGTGCCAGCAGCGTAGAGGAGAGTCAGGGAGCTTTCTTT
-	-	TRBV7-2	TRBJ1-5	CASSSRWGRDQPQHF	TGTGCCAGCAGCTCCCGTTGGGGGCGAGATCAGCCCCAGCATTTT
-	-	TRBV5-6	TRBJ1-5	CASSSAGYGQPQHF	TGTGCCAGCAGCTCCGCAGGGTACGGTCAGCCCCAGCATTTT